This T cell receptor beta chain is drawn from a study of T cell repertoires in cytomegalovirus infection. The wider study: The authors relied on CMV epitopes, both recently identified HLA-C-restricted and well-studied HLA-B-restricted. It was the public TCR beta signatures that indicated both CMV infection and matching HLA type.

TCRdb reprocessed the reads via MiXCR and lists one record per CDR3 protein. This sample carries about 34,000 distinct CDR3 sequences, about 50% of them seen once, and the ten largest clones take 75% to 95%. Whole-study findings and limits: CMV-specific TCR beta clonotypes restricted by HLA-C were the ones dominating the ex vivo response. Carriers of CMV plus the relevant HLA were identified by cumulative public TCR beta family frequency.

CDR1 and CDR2 (germline): SGHVT, SQSDAQ. This CDR3 is 14 amino acids long. Trimming took off 5 bases at V and 7 bases at J, with 15 bases between the two ends. Note on this clonotype: Its antigen is still unknown.

The receptor was derived from a human donor in good health (CMV status not recorded). Some clones in this sample may be carry-over from other donors' samples. The starting material was CD8+ T cells from cultured PBMCs, obtained from culture after CMV antigen stimulation. The chain links TRBV7-4 to TRBJ1-5, with D possibly being TRBD1 (6 bases). The CDR3 DNA is TGTGCCAGCAGCCGCCAGGGGATTACACAGCCCCAGCATTTT. Protein product: CASSRQGITQPQHF. The full variable domain, in which reference TRBV7-4 and TRBJ1-5 provide the parts outside the CDR3, is GAGVSQSPRYKVAKRGRDVALRCDSISGHVTLYWYRQTLGQGSEVLTYSQSDAQRDKSGRPSGRFSAERPERSVSTLKIQRTEQGDSAVYLCASSRQGITQPQHFGDGTRLSIL.